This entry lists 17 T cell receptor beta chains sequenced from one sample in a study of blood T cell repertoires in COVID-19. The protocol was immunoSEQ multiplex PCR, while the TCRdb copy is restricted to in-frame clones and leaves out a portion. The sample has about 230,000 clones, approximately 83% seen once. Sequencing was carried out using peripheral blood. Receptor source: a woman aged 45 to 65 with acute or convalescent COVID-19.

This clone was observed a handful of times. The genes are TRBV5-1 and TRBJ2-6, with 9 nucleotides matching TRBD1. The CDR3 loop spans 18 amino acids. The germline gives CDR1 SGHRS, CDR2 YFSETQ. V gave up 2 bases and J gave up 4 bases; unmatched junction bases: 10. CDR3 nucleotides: TGCGCCAGCAGCTTTTCAGGGACAGGGCAGTCCGGGGCCAACGTCCTGACTTTC. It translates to CASSFSGTGQSGANVLTF.

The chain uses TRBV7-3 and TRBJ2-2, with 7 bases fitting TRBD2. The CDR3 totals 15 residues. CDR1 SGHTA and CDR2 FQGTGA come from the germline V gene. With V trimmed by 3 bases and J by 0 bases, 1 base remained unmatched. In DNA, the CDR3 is TGTGCCAGCAGCTTGGCGGGGGCGAACACCGGGGAGCTGTTTTTT. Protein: CASSLAGANTGELFF.

The CDR3 here is CASRTGEETQYF. CDR3 nucleotide sequence: TGTGCCAGCAGAACGGGAGAAGAGACCCAGTACTTC. The V and J genes are TRBV3-1 (or the pseudogene TRBV3-2) and TRBJ2-5, with D possibly being TRBD2 (6 bases). The germline V gene has CDR1 LGHDT and CDR2 YNNKEL (reference sequence). Trimming shortened V by 6 bases and J by 3 bases, and 8 bases separated the two germline ends. The length of the CDR3 is 12 residues.

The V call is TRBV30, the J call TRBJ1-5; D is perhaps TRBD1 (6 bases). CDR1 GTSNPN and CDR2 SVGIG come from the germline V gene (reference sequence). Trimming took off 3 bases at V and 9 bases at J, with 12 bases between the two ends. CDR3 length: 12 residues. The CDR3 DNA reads TGTGCCTGGAGCTTCGAGACAGGGCCCCAGCATTTT. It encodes CAWSFETGPQHF.

DNA of the CDR3: TGTGCCAGCCATAGGTTCGAGGACACTGAAGCTTTCTTT. Protein product: CASHRFEDTEAFF. V gene TRBV28 combines with J gene TRBJ1-1; D is undetermined. The CDR3 runs to 13 residues. Germline V gene sequence: CDR1 MDHEN, CDR2 SYDVKM. V was trimmed by 8 bases and J by 3 bases, leaving 13 bases between them.

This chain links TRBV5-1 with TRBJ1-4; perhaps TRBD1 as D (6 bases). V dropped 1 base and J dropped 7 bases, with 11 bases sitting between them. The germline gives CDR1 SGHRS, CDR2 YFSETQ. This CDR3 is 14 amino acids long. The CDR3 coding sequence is TGCGCCAGCAGCTTGCGGCAGGGGAGTGAAAAACTGTTTTTT. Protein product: CASSLRQGSEKLFF.

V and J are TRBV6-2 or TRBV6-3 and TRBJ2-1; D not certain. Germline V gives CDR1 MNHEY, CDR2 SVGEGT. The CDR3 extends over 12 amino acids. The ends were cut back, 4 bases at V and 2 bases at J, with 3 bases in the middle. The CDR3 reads CASSSAYNEQFF. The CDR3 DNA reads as TGTGCCAGCAGTTCGGCCTACAATGAGCAGTTCTTC.

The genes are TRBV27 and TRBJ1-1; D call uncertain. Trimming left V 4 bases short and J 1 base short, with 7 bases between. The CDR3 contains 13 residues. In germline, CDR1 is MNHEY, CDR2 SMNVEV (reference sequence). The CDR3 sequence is CASSWAGNTEAFF. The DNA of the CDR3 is TGTGCCAGCAGTTGGGCAGGGAACACTGAAGCTTTCTTT.

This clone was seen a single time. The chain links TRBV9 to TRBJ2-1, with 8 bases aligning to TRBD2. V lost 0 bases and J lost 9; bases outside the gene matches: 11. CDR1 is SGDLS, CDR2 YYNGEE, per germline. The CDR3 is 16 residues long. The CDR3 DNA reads TGTGCCAGCAGCGTAGACTTAACGGGGGGGCTTGGTGAGCAGTTCTTC. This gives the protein CASSVDLTGGLGEQFF. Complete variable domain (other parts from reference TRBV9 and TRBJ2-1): DSGVTQTPKHLITATGQRVTLRCSPRSGDLSVYWYQQSLDQGLQFLIQYYNGEERAKGNILERFSAQQFPDLHSELNLSSLELGDSALYFCASSVDLTGGLGEQFFGPGTRLTVL.

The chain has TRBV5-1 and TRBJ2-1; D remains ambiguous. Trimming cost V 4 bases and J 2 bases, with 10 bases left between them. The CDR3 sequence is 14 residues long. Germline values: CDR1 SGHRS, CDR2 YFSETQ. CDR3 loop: CASSNPAAYNEQFF. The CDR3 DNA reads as TGCGCCAGCAGCAACCCCGCAGCCTACAATGAGCAGTTCTTC.

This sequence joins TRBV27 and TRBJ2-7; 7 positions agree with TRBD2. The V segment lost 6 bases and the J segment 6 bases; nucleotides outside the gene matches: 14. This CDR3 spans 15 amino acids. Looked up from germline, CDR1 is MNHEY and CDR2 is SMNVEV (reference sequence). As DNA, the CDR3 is TGTGCCAGCAGCCTGGGGGGAGGGAAGGTTCTCGAGCAGTACTTC. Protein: CASSLGGGKVLEQYF.

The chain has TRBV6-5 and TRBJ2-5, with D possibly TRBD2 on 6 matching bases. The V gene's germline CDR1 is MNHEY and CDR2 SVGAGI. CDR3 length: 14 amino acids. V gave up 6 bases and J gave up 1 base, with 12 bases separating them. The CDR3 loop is CASRTSGVQETQYF. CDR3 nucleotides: TGTGCCAGCAGAACCTCGGGAGTCCAAGAGACCCAGTACTTC.

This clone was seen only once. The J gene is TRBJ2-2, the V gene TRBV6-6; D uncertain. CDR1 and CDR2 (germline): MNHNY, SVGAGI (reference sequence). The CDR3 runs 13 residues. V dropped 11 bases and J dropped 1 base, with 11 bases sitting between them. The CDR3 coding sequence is TGTGCCTCTATGACGGGGAACACCGGGGAGCTGTTTTTT. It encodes CASMTGNTGELFF.

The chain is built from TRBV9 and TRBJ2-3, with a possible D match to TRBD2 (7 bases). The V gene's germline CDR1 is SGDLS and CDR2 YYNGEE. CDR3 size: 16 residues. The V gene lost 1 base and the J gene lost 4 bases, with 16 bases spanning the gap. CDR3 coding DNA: TGTGCCAGCAGCGTATCCGGTGGGGGGGCCTCAGATACGCAGTATTTT. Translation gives CASSVSGGGASDTQYF. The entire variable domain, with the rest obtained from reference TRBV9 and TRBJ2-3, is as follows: DSGVTQTPKHLITATGQRVTLRCSPRSGDLSVYWYQQSLDQGLQFLIQYYNGEERAKGNILERFSAQQFPDLHSELNLSSLELGDSALYFCASSVSGGGASDTQYFGPGTRLTVL.

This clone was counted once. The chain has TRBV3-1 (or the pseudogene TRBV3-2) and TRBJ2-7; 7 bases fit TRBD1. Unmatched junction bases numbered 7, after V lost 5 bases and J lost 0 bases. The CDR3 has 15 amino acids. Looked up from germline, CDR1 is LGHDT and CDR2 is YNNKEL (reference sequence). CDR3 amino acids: CASSFAQGVSYEQYF. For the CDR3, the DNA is TGTGCCAGCAGCTTCGCCCAGGGGGTCTCCTACGAGCAGTACTTC.

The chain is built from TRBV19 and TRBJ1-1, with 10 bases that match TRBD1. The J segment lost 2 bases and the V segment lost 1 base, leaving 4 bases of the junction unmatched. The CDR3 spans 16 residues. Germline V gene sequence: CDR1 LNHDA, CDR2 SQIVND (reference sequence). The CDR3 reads CASSIGQGADNTEAFF. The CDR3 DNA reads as TGTGCCAGTAGTATAGGACAGGGGGCCGATAACACTGAAGCTTTCTTT.

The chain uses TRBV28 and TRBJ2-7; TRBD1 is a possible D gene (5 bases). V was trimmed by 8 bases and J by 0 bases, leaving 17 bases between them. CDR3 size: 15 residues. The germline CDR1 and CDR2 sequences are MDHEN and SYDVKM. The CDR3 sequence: CASLPQGLYSYEQYF. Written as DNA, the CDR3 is TGTGCCAGCCTCCCCCAGGGCCTCTACTCCTACGAGCAGTACTTC.